This note documents a single T cell receptor (beta chain) sequence. With UMIs, 5'RACE template switching was used to make TCR beta cDNA. From its re-call of the 5' RACE reads, TCRdb lists each CDR3 protein once, without DNA. Seen in this sample are about 460,000 distinct CDR3 sequences; the ten most common clones hold 1.4%. The germline V gene encodes CDR1 SQVTM and CDR2 ANQGSEA. The CDR3 loop spans 12 amino acids. The source of the sample is a study of T cells expressing NK-cell markers. Turning to the study itself: Sorted T-cell subsets CD3+CD56+NKG2C+, CD3+CD56+NKG2C- and CD3+CD56-NKG2C+ were TCR beta-sequenced.

The chain combines TRBV29-1 with TRBJ2-1; the D call from TCRdb, TRBD1, cannot be confirmed without DNA. The TCR was taken from a woman in her forties or fifties in good health. Sequenced sample: blood T cells: a sorted CD56 or NKG2C T cell subset, CD4+ or CD8+ T cells, or bulk PBMC T cells (not recorded which). CDR3 loop: CSVGTGNLEQFF.